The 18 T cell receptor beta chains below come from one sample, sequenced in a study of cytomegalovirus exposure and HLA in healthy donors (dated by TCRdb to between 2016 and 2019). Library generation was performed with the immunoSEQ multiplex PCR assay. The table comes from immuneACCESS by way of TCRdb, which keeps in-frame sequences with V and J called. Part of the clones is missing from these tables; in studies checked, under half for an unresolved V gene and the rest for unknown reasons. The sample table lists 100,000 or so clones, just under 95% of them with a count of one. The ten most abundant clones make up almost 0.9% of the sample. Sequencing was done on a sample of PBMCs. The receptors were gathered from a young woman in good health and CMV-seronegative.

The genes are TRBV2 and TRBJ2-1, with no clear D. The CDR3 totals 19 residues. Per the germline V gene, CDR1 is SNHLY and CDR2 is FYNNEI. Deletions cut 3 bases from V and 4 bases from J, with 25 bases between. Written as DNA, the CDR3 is TGTGCCAGCAGTGAGGGTATACTAAGCGCCTTCGAGTCGTACAATGAGCAGTTCTTC. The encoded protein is CASSEGILSAFESYNEQFF.

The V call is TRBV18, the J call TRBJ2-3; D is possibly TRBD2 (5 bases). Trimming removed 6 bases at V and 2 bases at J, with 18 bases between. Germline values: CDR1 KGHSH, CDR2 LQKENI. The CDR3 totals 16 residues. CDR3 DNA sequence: TGTGCCAGCTCCCGAGACCCGCTAGCACCCACAGATACGCAGTATTTT. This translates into CASSRDPLAPTDTQYF.

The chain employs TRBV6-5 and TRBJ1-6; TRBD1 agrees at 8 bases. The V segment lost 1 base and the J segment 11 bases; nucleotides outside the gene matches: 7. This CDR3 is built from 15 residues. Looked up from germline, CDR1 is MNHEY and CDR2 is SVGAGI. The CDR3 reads CASSYYTGGAAPLHF. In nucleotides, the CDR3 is TGTGCCAGCAGTTACTATACAGGGGGGGCTGCACCCCTCCACTTT.

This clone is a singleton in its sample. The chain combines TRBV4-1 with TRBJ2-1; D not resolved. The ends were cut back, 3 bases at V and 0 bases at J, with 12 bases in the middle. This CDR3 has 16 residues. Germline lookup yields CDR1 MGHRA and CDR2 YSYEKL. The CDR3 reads CASSQLSSSSYNEQFF. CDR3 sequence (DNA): TGCGCCAGCAGCCAGCTTAGCTCAAGCTCCTACAATGAGCAGTTCTTC.

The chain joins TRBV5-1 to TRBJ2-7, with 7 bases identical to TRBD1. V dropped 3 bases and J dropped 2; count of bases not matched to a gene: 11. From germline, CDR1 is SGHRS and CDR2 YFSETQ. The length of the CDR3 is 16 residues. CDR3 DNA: TGCGCCAGCAGCTCACAACCGGGACAGCTTACCTACGAGCAGTACTTC. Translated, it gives CASSSQPGQLTYEQYF.

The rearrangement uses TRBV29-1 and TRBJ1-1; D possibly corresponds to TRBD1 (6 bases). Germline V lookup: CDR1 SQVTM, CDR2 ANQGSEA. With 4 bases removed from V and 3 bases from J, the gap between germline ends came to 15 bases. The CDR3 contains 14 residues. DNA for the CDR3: TGCAGCGTTGTGGGACAACGGGGGGACACTGAAGCTTTCTTT. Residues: CSVVGQRGDTEAFF.

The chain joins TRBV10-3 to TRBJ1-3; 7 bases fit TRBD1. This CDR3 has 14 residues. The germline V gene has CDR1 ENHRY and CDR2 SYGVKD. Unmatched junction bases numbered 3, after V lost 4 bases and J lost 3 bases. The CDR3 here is CAISGRDSGNTIYF. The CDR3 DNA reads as TGTGCCATCAGTGGACGGGACAGTGGAAACACCATATATTTT.

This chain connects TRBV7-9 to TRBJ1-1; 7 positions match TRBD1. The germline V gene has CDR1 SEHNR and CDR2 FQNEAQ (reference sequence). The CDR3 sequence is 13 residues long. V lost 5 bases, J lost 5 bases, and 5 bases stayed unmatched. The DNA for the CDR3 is TGTGCCAGCAGCCGCCAGGGGGGAACTGAAGCTTTCTTT. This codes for CASSRQGGTEAFF.

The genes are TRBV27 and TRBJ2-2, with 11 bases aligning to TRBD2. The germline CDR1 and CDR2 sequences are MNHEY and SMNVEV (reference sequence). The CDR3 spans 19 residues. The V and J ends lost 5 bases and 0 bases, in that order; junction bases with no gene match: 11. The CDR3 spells CASSPTVLAGAPNTGELFF. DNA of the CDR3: TGTGCCAGCAGTCCCACGGTACTAGCGGGAGCCCCGAACACCGGGGAGCTGTTTTTT.

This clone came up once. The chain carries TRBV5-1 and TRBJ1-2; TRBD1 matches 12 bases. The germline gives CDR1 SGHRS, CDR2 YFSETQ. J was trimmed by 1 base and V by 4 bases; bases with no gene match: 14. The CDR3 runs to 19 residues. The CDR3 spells CASSMGVGTGGLYNYGYTF. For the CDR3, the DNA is TGCGCCAGCAGCATGGGAGTGGGGACAGGGGGCCTTTATAACTATGGCTACACCTTC.

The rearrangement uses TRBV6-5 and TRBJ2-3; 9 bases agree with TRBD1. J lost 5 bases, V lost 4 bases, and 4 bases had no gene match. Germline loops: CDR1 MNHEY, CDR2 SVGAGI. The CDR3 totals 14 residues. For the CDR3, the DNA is TGTGCCAGCAGTTCGGGACAGGGAATAGATACGCAGTATTTT. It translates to CASSSGQGIDTQYF.

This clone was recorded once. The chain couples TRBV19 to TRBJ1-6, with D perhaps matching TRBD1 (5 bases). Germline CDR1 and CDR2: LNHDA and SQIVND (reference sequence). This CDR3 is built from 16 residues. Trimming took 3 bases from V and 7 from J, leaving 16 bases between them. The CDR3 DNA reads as TGTGCCAGTAGTATCGGCCATGGGGCACGGAATTCACCCCTCCACTTT. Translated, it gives CASSIGHGARNSPLHF.

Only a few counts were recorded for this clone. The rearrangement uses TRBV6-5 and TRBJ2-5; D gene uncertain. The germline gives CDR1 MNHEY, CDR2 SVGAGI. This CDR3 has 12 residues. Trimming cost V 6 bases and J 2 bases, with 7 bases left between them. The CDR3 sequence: CASRHQQETQYF. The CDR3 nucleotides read TGTGCCAGCAGGCACCAGCAAGAGACCCAGTACTTC.

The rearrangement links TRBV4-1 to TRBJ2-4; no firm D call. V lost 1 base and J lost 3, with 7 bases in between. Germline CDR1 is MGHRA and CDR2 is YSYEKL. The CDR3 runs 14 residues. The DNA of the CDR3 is TGCGCCAGCAGCCAAGGTATCCTCAAAAACATTCAGTACTTC. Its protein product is CASSQGILKNIQYF.

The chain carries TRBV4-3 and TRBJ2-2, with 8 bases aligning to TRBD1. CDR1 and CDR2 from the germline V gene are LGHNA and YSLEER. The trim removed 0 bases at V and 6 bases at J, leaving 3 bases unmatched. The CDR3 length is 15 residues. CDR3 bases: TGCGCCAGCAGCCAAGACCAGGGGGCCCCCGGGGAGCTGTTTTTT. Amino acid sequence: CASSQDQGAPGELFF.

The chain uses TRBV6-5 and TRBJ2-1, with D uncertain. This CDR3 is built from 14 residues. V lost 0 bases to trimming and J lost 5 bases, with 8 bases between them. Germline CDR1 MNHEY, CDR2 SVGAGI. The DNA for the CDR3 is TGTGCCAGCAGTTACTCGAGGCCAAACAATGAGCAGTTCTTC. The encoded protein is CASSYSRPNNEQFF.

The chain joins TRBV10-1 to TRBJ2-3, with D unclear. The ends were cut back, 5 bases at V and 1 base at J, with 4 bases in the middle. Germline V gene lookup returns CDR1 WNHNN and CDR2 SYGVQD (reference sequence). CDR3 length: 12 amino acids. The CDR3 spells CASSRGTDTQYF. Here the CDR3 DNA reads TGCGCCAGCAGTCGGGGCACAGATACGCAGTATTTT.

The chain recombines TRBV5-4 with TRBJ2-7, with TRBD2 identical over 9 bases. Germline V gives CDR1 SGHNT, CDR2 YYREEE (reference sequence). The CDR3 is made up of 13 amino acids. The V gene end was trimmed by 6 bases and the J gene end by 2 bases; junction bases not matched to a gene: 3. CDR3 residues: CASTGTSTYEQYF. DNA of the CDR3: TGTGCCAGCACCGGGACTAGCACCTACGAGCAGTACTTC.